This T cell receptor (beta chain) was profiled in a study of a mutant IDH1 vaccine in newly diagnosed glioma. Study overall: The initiation of vaccination occurred 4-6 weeks after radiotherapy alone, or with temozolomide cycles. Before enrollment, patients got radiotherapy alone, temozolomide alone, or mostly the combination.

The sample's time point: week 11, during vaccination. The content of each vaccine dose was 300 ug of mutant IDH1 20-mer peptide, and topical imiquimod accompanied it. This clone was seen only once. Its matching antigen is unknown. Study-wide results and limits: Any relationship between pseudoprogression and changes in top peripheral T cell clonotypes seemed absent. Of the patients, 80% to 95% had vaccine-induced immune responses.

TCRdb's table, derived via immunoSEQ multiplex PCR, lists solely in-frame clones and lacks some. The profile covers under 150,000 clones, with approximately 87% appearing a single time and more than 0.55% taken by the ten largest. The TCR originated in a woman aged 45-65 years with glioma. The sequencing used PBMCs, collected from a glioma patient whose treatment included an IDH1 peptide vaccine.

CDR3 nucleotides: TGTGCCTGGTCCATGGGGCAGCCCCAGCATTTT. Encoded protein: CAWSMGQPQHF. V and J are TRBV30 and TRBJ1-5; D ambiguous. CDR1 GTSNPN and CDR2 SVGIG come from the germline V gene (reference sequence). V was clipped by 5 bases and J by 7 bases, with 9 bases between them. This CDR3 is 11 amino acids long.